This TCR beta chain was documented in a study of T cell changes during pregnancy in multiple sclerosis. This CDR3 is built from 15 residues. CDR1 is SGDLS and CDR2 is YYNGEE in the germline V gene. Deletions cut 4 bases from V and 0 bases from J, with 12 bases between. The table came from immunoSEQ multiplex PCR; TCRdb's copy has only in-frame clones and leaves some out. Of 26,000 or so clones in the sample, 92% were seen once. The chain couples TRBV9 to TRBJ2-3; possibly TRBD1 for D (5 bases). The sample consisted of peripheral blood, taken in the first trimester of pregnancy. This sequence was found in a female donor in good health, enrolled as a control in a pregnancy study. The chain's CDR3 is CASSSSPGSTDTQYF. The CDR3 DNA reads as TGTGCCAGCAGCTCCTCCCCAGGGAGCACAGATACGCAGTATTTT.